This T cell receptor beta chain is from a study of blood T cell repertoires in COVID-19. The assay was immunoSEQ multiplex PCR, and TCRdb's table has in-frame clones only and misses some. The data show 250,000 to 300,000 clones, roughly 93% seen once. Unmatched junction bases numbered 7, after V lost 4 bases and J lost 4 bases. Germline V gives CDR1 SGHRS, CDR2 YFSETQ. The CDR3 loop spans 14 amino acids. Material: PBMCs or T cells enriched from blood (not recorded which). The V call is TRBV5-1, the J call TRBJ1-1; 7 nucleotides line up with TRBD1. The clonotype originates from a woman aged 40 to 49 with acute COVID-19. CDR3 sequence (DNA): TGCGCCAGCAGCCGGACAGGCCGGGGCACTGAAGCTTTCTTT. Translated: CASSRTGRGTEAFF.